This is a list of T cell receptor beta chains from one sample in a study of blood T cell repertoires in COVID-19. Profiling relied on immunoSEQ multiplex PCR, and the TCRdb table lists in-frame clones only, not all of them. The repertoire holds roughly 72,000 clones, with 80% as singletons. Sample: peripheral blood. These receptor sequences come from a man in his sixties or seventies who had recovered from COVID-19. The CDR3 runs from the conserved cysteine through the conserved F or W. D genes are given only for firm matches. For some rows the clone size is stated as once, few or many, or as a class when expanded; others skip it.

v_call	j_call	d_call	clone_size	cdr3_aa	cdr3_nt
TRBV3-1/TRBV3-2	TRBJ2-7	NA	NA	CASSQEGGPYHYEQYF	TGTGCCAGCAGCCAAGAAGGCGGCCCTTACCACTACGAGCAGTACTTC
TRBV11-3	TRBJ2-3	TRBD1	NA	CASSPGTGEPTDTQYF	TGTGCCAGCAGCCCAGGGACAGGGGAACCCACAGATACGCAGTATTTT
TRBV7-6	TRBJ1-6	TRBD1	NA	CASSLAGTEGAPLHF	TGTGCCAGCAGCTTAGCCGGGACAGAGGGAGCGCCCCTCCACTTT
TRBV28	TRBJ2-7	NA	NA	CASRSGTAYEQYF	TGTGCCAGCAGATCCGGGACTGCCTACGAGCAGTACTTC
TRBV30	TRBJ2-2	NA	NA	CAWRPSLNTGELFF	TGTGCCTGGAGGCCCAGTCTGAACACCGGGGAGCTGTTTTTT
TRBV3-1/TRBV3-2	TRBJ1-5	NA	NA	CASSQDLGGGVNQPQHF	TGTGCCAGCAGCCAAGATCTCGGAGGGGGGGTTAATCAGCCCCAGCATTTT
TRBV3-1/TRBV3-2	TRBJ2-7	NA	few	CASSQELEGVSEQYF	TGTGCCAGCAGCCAAGAGCTAGAGGGAGTAAGCGAGCAGTACTTC
TRBV30	TRBJ2-1	TRBD1	NA	CAWTRGQGALNEQFF	TGTGCCTGGACTAGAGGACAGGGGGCTTTAAATGAGCAGTTCTTC
TRBV11-2	TRBJ1-5	NA	NA	CASSLDPTVSNQPQHF	TGTGCCAGCAGCTTAGATCCTACCGTTAGCAATCAGCCCCAGCATTTT
TRBV4-1	TRBJ1-1	NA	NA	CASSQVLSARAGGTEAFF	TGCGCCAGCAGCCAAGTTTTATCGGCCCGGGCAGGAGGTACTGAAGCTTTCTTT
TRBV7-2	TRBJ2-7	TRBD2	NA	CASRASGHSYEQYF	TGTGCCAGCAGGGCTAGCGGACATTCCTACGAGCAGTACTTC
TRBV6-1	TRBJ2-7	TRBD2	NA	CASSDLAGGLNYEQYF	TGTGCCAGCAGTGATCTAGCGGGGGGCCTTAACTACGAGCAGTACTTC
TRBV6-5	TRBJ1-3	NA	NA	CASILRSSGNTIYF	TGTGCCAGCATCTTACGGAGCTCTGGAAACACCATATATTTT
TRBV5-1	TRBJ2-7	TRBD1	NA	CASSLGTGGYEQYF	TGCGCCAGCAGCCTCGGGACAGGGGGTTACGAGCAGTACTTC
TRBV19	TRBJ2-7	TRBD2	NA	CASSNRLAGDLRYEQYF	TGTGCCAGTAGTAATAGACTAGCGGGAGACCTCCGCTACGAGCAGTACTTC
TRBV9	TRBJ1-2	TRBD1	NA	CASSGTGVSGYTF	TGTGCCAGCAGCGGGACAGGGGTGAGTGGCTACACCTTC